These 20 T cell receptor beta chains originate from one sample sequenced in a study of early T cells in non-severe SARS-CoV-2 infection. MiXCR was run by TCRdb on the 5' RACE reads, yielding one entry per CDR3 protein. The data show about 26,000 distinct CDR3 sequences, with about 4% seen just once and roughly 4% held by the top ten. Source material: whole blood. These receptors originate from an adult who was a healthcare worker with PCR-confirmed SARS-CoV-2 infection or an uninfected control (not recorded which).

This clonotype was recorded many times. V and J are TRBV5-1 and TRBJ2-3, with D hard to call. This CDR3 spans 13 amino acids. The V end was cut by 0 bases, the J end by 1 base, with 3 bases between. Germline V gene data show CDR1 as SGHRS and CDR2 as YFSETQ. CDR3 sequence reads: CASSLEGTDTQYF. In DNA, the CDR3 is TGCGCCAGCAGCTTGGAGGGCACAGATACGCAGTATTTT.

This clonotype was seen ten or more times. V is TRBV20-1 and J is TRBJ2-3; 11 bases align to TRBD2. Trimming cost V 6 bases and J 1 base; bases outside gene matches: 18. The CDR3 spans 19 residues. Per the germline V gene, CDR1 is DFQATT and CDR2 is SNEGSKA (reference sequence). CDR3 residues: CSAPPPGLAAWFGTDTQYF. The CDR3 DNA reads TGCAGTGCCCCCCCTCCGGGACTAGCGGCGTGGTTTGGCACAGATACGCAGTATTTT.

This clonotype showed up many times. The chain has TRBV6-1 and TRBJ1-6, with a weak D call TRBD1 (5 bases). Germline assignment: CDR1 MNHNS and CDR2 SASEGT. This CDR3 is 15 amino acids long. V was cut by 7 bases and J by 9 bases, with 19 bases left in between. CDR3 DNA: TGTGCCAGCACCCTACCTTGGGGGGATCGTTCACCCCTCCACTTT. Translation: CASTLPWGDRSPLHF.

This clonotype occurred a few times. V is TRBV9 and J is TRBJ2-3; no firm D call. The germline V gene encodes CDR1 SGDLS and CDR2 YYNGEE. V dropped 4 bases and J dropped 10 bases, with 1 base sitting between them. This CDR3 is built from 8 residues. CDR3: CASSPQYF. CDR3 DNA: TGTGCCAGCAGCCCGCAGTATTTT.

This clonotype was observed a handful of times. This sequence joins TRBV3-1 and TRBJ2-1, with 12 bases matching TRBD2. Germline-derived CDR1 and CDR2 are LGHDT and YNNKEL (reference sequence). V dropped 1 base and J dropped 5; count of bases not matched to a gene: 27. The CDR3 is 24 amino acids. Written as DNA, the CDR3 is TGTGCCAGCAGCCAAGCAGGGGCTAGCGGGGGGGCTAGGGCGTTACATTTTTACGACAATGAGCAGTTCTTC. This sequence encodes CASSQAGASGGARALHFYDNEQFF.

This clonotype was counted ten times or more. The chain couples TRBV2 to TRBJ2-7; 7 bases are a match to TRBD1. The CDR3 covers 13 residues. The germline CDR1 and CDR2 sequences are SNHLY and FYNNEI. V was clipped by 5 bases and J by 4 bases; unmatched bases: 5. CDR3: CASSYYRGYEQYF. The CDR3 coding sequence is TGTGCCAGCAGTTATTACAGGGGTTACGAGCAGTACTTC.

In this sample, this clonotype turned up many times. The rearrangement uses TRBV11-1 and TRBJ1-1; 7 nucleotides match TRBD1. The CDR3 is made up of 13 amino acids. V lost 5 bases and J lost 1; bases outside the gene matches: 1. From germline, CDR1 is SGHAT and CDR2 FQDESV (reference sequence). CDR3 region: CASSRDRNTEAFF. The DNA of the CDR3 is TGTGCCAGCAGCCGGGACAGGAACACTGAAGCTTTCTTT.

In its sample, this clonotype was seen many times. This chain links TRBV6-1 with TRBJ1-5, with D unclear. There are 16 residues in the CDR3. Trimming stripped 1 base from V and 0 bases from J, with 10 bases between. CDR1 is MNHNS and CDR2 is SASEGT in the germline V gene. The CDR3 region has the DNA TGTGCCAGCAGTGAAGTCAGGTTTCATAGCAATCAGCCCCAGCATTTT. Translation gives CASSEVRFHSNQPQHF.

This clonotype was detected many times. The chain links TRBV27 to TRBJ2-2; TRBD1 aligns across 7 bases. V was pared by 10 bases and J by 4 bases, with 18 bases of the junction left unmatched. Looked up from germline, CDR1 is MNHEY and CDR2 is SMNVEV (reference sequence). The length of the CDR3 is 17 residues. CDR3 DNA: TGTGCCAACTTACCGGGACAGTTTGCTCTTACCACCGGGGAGCTGTTTTTT. Its translation is CANLPGQFALTTGELFF.

This clonotype occurred many times. This sequence joins TRBV11-1 and TRBJ2-4, with TRBD2 matching over 9 bases. CDR1 and CDR2 from the germline V gene are SGHAT and FQDESV (reference sequence). V was clipped by 1 base and J by 8 bases; unmatched bases: 3. The CDR3 spans 14 residues. This CDR3 is CASSLGTSGYIQYF. CDR3 in DNA: TGTGCCAGCAGCTTAGGAACTAGCGGGTACATTCAGTACTTC.

Ten or more counts support this clonotype. The V call is TRBV20-1, the J call TRBJ1-4; TRBD1 aligns across 9 bases. This CDR3 has 12 residues. Per germline, CDR1 DFQATT and CDR2 SNEGSKA (reference sequence). The V and J ends lost 6 bases and 11 bases, in that order; junction bases with no gene match: 7. CDR3 amino acids: CSADSQGAKLFF. CDR3 in DNA: TGCAGTGCGGACTCACAGGGGGCCAAACTGTTTTTT.

This clonotype was detected many times. V usage is TRBV14 and J usage is TRBJ2-1; D is perhaps TRBD1 or TRBD2 (6 bases each). Germline V lookup: CDR1 SGHDN, CDR2 FVKESK. This CDR3 spans 15 amino acids. V lost 4 bases, J lost 2 bases, and 12 bases lay in between. The CDR3 spells CASSLVGGPYNEQFF. For the CDR3, the DNA is TGTGCCAGCAGCCTCGTAGGGGGGCCCTACAATGAGCAGTTCTTC.

This clonotype was observed at least ten times. This chain uses TRBV11-2 with TRBJ2-7; D is undetermined. Germline CDR1 is SGHAT and CDR2 is FQNNGV. CDR3 length: 13 residues. Trimming pared 0 bases from V and 6 bases from J, leaving 9 bases between. The CDR3 loop is CASSLEPPGEQYF. The DNA of the CDR3 is TGTGCCAGCAGCTTAGAGCCCCCGGGCGAGCAGTACTTC. Complete variable domain (other parts from reference TRBV11-2 and TRBJ2-7): EAGVAQSPRYKIIEKRQSVAFWCNPISGHATLYWYQQILGQGPKLLIQFQNNGVVDDSQLPKDRFSAERLKGVDSTLKIQPAKLEDSAVYLCASSLEPPGEQYFGPGTRLTVT.

This clonotype was detected many times. The DNA for the CDR3 is TGTGCCAGCACCCAGACAGGGGCGTATCAGCCCCAGCATTTT. As protein: CASTQTGAYQPQHF. This chain joins TRBV2 and TRBJ1-5; 8 bases fit TRBD1. Germline V gene data show CDR1 as SNHLY and CDR2 as FYNNEI. The trim removed 7 bases at V and 5 bases at J, leaving 7 bases unmatched. This CDR3 contains 14 residues.

This clonotype was found many times. The V gene is TRBV10-3, the J gene TRBJ1-2; a possible D gene is TRBD1 (5 bases). Germline V gene data show CDR1 as ENHRY and CDR2 as SYGVKD. V was clipped by 10 bases and J by 0 bases, with 15 bases between them. The CDR3 is 14 amino acids. The CDR3 coding sequence is TGTGCCACCACGAACCCGACAGCTAACTATGGCTACACCTTC. Protein product: CATTNPTANYGYTF.

This clonotype was seen at least ten times. The rearrangement links TRBV2 to TRBJ2-3, with D possibly being TRBD2 (5 bases). Trimming removed 2 bases at V and 4 bases at J, with 10 bases between. The CDR3 covers 14 residues. Germline V gene sequence: CDR1 SNHLY, CDR2 FYNNEI. Here the CDR3 reads CASSEKEDADTQYF. For the CDR3, the DNA is TGTGCCAGCAGTGAAAAGGAGGATGCAGATACGCAGTATTTT.

The rearrangement links TRBV12-3 or TRBV12-4 to TRBJ1-1; D may be TRBD1 (5 bases). The CDR3 contains 13 residues. Between the trimmed V and J ends, which lost 3 bases and 4 bases, there was a span of 9 bases. The CDR3 region is CASSFLGGTEAFF. The CDR3 nucleotides are TGTGCCAGCAGTTTTTTGGGGGGCACTGAAGCTTTCTTT.

This clonotype was seen at least ten times. The V gene is TRBV2, the J gene TRBJ2-1, with D unresolved. This CDR3 is built from 10 residues. V was clipped by 3 bases and J by 9 bases, with 3 bases between them. Germline CDR1 SNHLY, CDR2 FYNNEI. CDR3: CASSEVEQFF. In DNA, the CDR3 is TGTGCCAGCAGTGAGGTTGAGCAGTTCTTC.

This clonotype has more than one count but fewer than ten. The gene calls are TRBV3-1 and TRBJ2-7; a weak D match, TRBD2 (5 bases). Germline CDR1 LGHDT, CDR2 YNNKEL (reference sequence). The CDR3 is 13 amino acids. V was trimmed by 0 bases and J by 3 bases, leaving 6 bases between them. This CDR3 reads CASSQELDYEQYF. The CDR3 nucleotides are TGTGCCAGCAGCCAAGAACTAGACTACGAGCAGTACTTC.

At least ten counts were recorded for this clonotype. This chain links TRBV11-2 with TRBJ2-3; either TRBD1 or TRBD2 may supply D (6 bases each). The V and J ends lost 2 bases and 6 bases respectively, with 18 bases between them. The CDR3 covers 16 residues. Germline CDR1 is SGHAT and CDR2 is FQNNGV. The CDR3, as DNA: TGTGCCAGCAGCTTAAGTCTACCGGGGGCTGCGGATACGCAGTATTTT. It yields the protein CASSLSLPGAADTQYF.